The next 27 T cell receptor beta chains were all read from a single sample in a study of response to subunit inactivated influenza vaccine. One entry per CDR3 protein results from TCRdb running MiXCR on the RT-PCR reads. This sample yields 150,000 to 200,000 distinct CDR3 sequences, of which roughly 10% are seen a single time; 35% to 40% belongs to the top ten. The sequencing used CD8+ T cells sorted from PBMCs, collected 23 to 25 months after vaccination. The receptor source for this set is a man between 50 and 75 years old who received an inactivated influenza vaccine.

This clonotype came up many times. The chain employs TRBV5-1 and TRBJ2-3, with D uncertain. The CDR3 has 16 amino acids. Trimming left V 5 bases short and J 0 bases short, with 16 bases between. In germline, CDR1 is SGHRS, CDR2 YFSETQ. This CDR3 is CASRQSAVMSTDTQYF. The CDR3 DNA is TGCGCCAGCAGACAATCAGCTGTGATGAGCACAGATACGCAGTATTTT.

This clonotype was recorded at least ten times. This chain's CDR3 is CASSFVGVLGNEQFF. The CDR3 DNA is TGCGCCAGCAGCTTTGTGGGAGTGTTGGGCAATGAGCAGTTCTTC. This chain joins TRBV5-1 and TRBJ2-1; D may be TRBD2 (5 bases). CDR3 length: 15 residues. Germline V gene sequence: CDR1 SGHRS, CDR2 YFSETQ. The V end was cut by 2 bases, the J end by 6 bases, with 15 bases between.

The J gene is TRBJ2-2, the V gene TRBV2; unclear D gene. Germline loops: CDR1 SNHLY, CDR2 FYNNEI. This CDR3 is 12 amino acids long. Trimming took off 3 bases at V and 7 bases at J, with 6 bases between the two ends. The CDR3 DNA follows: TGTGCCAGCAGTGACGAAAGCGGGGAGCTGTTTTTT. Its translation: CASSDESGELFF. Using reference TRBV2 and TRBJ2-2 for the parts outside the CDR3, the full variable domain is EPEVTQTPSHQVTQMGQEVILRCVPISNHLYFYWYRQILGQKVEFLVSFYNNEISEKSEIFDDQFSVERPDGSNFTLKIRSTKLEDSAMYFCASSDESGELFFGEGSRLTVL.

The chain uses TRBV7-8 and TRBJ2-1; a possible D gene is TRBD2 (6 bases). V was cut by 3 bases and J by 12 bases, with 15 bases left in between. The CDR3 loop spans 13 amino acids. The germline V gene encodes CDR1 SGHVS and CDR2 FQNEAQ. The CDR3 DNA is TGTGCCAGCAGCTTCGGGACTCGAGTGGGGCAGTTCTTC. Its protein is CASSFGTRVGQFF.

The CDR3 reads CASSFQGQRPYNEQFF. The CDR3 DNA sequence: TGTGCCAGCAGTTTCCAGGGACAGAGACCCTACAATGAGCAGTTCTTC. The chain couples TRBV12-3 or TRBV12-4 to TRBJ2-1, with TRBD1 matching 7 bases. The CDR3 runs to 16 residues. V gave up 3 bases and J gave up 2 bases; unmatched junction bases: 7.

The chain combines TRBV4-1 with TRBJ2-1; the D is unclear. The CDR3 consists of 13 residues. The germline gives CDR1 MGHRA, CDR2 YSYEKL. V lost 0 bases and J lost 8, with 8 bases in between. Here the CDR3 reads CASSQDTGYEQFF. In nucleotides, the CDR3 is TGCGCCAGCAGCCAAGATACGGGCTATGAGCAGTTCTTC.

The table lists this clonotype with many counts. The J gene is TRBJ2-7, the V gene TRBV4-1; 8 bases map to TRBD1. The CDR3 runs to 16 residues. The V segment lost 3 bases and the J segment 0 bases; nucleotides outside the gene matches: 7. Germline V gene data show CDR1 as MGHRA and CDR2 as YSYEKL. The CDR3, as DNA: TGCGCCAGCAGCCAGGACAGGACAGGGAGCTCCTACGAGCAGTACTTC. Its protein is CASSQDRTGSSYEQYF.

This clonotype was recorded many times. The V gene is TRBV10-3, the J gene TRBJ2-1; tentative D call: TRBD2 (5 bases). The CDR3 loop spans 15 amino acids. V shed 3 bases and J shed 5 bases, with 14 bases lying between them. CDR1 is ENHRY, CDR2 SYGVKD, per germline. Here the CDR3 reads CAISDPAVGNNEQFF. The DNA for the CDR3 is TGTGCCATCAGTGACCCAGCGGTCGGAAACAATGAGCAGTTCTTC.

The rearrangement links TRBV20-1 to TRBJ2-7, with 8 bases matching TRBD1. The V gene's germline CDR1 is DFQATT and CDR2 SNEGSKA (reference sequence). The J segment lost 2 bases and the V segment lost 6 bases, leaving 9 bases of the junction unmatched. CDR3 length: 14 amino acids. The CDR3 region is CSATTGTGAYEQYF. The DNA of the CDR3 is TGCAGTGCCACTACCGGGACAGGAGCCTACGAGCAGTACTTC.

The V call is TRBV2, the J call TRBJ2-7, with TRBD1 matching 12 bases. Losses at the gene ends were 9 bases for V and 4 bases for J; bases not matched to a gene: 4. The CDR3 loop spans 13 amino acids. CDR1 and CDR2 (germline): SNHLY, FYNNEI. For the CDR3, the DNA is TGTGCCAGGGGGACAGGGGGCAATTACGAGCAGTACTTC. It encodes CARGTGGNYEQYF.

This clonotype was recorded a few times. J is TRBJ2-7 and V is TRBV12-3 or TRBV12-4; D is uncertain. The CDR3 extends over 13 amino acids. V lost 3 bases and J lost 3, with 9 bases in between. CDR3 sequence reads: CASSFAGDYEQYF. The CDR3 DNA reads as TGTGCCAGCAGTTTCGCTGGAGACTACGAGCAGTACTTC.

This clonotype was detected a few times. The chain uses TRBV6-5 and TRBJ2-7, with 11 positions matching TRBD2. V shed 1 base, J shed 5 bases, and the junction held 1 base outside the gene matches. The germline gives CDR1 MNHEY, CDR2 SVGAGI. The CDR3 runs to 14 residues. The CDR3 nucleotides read TGTGCCAGCAGTTACTTGACTAGCGGGGACGAGCAGTACTTC. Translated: CASSYLTSGDEQYF.

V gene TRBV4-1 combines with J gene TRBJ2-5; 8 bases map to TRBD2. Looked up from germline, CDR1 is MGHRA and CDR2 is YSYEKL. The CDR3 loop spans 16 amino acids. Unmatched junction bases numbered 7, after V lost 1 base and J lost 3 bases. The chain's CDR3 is CASSQARGGREETQYF. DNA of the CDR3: TGCGCCAGCAGCCAAGCTCGGGGGGGGCGAGAAGAGACCCAGTACTTC.

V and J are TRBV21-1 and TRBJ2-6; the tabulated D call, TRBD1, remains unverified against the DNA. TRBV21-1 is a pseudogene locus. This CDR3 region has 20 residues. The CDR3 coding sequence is TGTGCCAGCAGCAAAGAAGGGGGACAGGAAAGATTCTCTGGGGCCAACGTCCTGACTTTC. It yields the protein CASSKEGGQERFSGANVLTF.

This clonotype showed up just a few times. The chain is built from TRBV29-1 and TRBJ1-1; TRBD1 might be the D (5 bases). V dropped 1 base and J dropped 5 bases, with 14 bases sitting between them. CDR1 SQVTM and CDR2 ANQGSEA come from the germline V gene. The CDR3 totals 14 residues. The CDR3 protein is CSVEVSRGKTEAFF. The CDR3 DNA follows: TGCAGCGTTGAAGTCTCTAGGGGCAAGACTGAAGCTTTCTTT.

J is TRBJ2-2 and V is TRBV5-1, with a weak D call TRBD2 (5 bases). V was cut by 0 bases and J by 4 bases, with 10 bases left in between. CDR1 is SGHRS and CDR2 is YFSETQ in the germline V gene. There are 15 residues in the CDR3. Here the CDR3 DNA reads TGCGCCAGCAGCTTGGTTAGCCGGGGCACCGGGGAGCTGTTTTTT. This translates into CASSLVSRGTGELFF.

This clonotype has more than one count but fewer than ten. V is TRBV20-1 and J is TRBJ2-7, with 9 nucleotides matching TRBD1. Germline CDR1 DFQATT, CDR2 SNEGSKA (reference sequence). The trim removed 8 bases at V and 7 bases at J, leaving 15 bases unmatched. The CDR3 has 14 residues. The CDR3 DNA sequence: TGCAGTTCAACAGTCCCGGGACAGGGAGTGGAGCAGTACTTC. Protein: CSSTVPGQGVEQYF.

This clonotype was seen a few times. This chain's CDR3 is CSARGLALGELFF. Written as DNA, the CDR3 is TGCAGTGCTAGGGGACTAGCACTCGGGGAGCTGTTTTTT. The chain combines TRBV20-1 with TRBJ2-2, with 9 bases fitting TRBD2. CDR1 is DFQATT and CDR2 is SNEGSKA in the germline V gene (reference sequence). The CDR3 length is 13 residues. Trimming at V came to 3 bases and at J to 7 bases, leaving 3 bases not matched to a gene.

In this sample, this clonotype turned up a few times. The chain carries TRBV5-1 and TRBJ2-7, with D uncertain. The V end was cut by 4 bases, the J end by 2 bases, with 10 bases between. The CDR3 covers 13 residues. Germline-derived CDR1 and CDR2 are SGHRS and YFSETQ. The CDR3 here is CASSPTPTYEQYF. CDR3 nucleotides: TGCGCCAGCAGCCCTACACCAACCTACGAGCAGTACTTC.

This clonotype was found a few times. The CDR3 spells CSASGQGPTDTQYF. The CDR3 DNA reads TGCAGTGCTAGTGGGCAGGGACCCACAGATACGCAGTATTTT. The chain uses TRBV20-1 and TRBJ2-3; either TRBD1 or TRBD2 may supply D (5 bases each). There are 14 residues in the CDR3. Trimming shortened V by 3 bases and J by 2 bases, and 12 bases separated the two germline ends. Germline assignment: CDR1 DFQATT and CDR2 SNEGSKA (reference sequence).

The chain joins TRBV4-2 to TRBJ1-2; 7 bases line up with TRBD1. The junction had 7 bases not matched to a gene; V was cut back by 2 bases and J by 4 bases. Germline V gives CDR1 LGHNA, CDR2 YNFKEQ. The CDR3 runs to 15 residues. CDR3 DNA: TGTGCCAGCAGCCAAAAAGACCGGGACAGCTATGGCTACACCTTC. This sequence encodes CASSQKDRDSYGYTF.

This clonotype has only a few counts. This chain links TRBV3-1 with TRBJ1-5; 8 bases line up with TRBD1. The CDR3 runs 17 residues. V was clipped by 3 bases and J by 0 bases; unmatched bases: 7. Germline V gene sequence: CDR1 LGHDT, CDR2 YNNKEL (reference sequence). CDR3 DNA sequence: TGTGCCAGCAGCCACGGACAGGGCTACTATAGCAATCAGCCCCAGCATTTT. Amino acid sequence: CASSHGQGYYSNQPQHF.

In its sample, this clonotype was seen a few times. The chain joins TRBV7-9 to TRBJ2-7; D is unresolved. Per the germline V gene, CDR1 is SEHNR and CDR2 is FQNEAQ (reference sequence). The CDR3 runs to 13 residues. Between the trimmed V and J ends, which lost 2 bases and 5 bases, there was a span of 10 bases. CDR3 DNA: TGTGCCAGCAGCTTACCGGCAGCCGACGAGCAGTACTTC. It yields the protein CASSLPAADEQYF.

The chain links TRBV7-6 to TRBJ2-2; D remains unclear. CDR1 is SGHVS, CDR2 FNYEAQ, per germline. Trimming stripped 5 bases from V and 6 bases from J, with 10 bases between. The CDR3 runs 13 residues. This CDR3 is CASSQNHPGELFF. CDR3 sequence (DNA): TGTGCCAGCAGCCAGAATCACCCCGGGGAGCTGTTTTTT.

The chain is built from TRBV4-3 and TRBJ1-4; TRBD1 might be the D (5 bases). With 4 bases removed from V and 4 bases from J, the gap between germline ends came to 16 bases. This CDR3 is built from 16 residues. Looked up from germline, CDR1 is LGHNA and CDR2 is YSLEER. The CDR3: CASSPGTRPSNEKLFF. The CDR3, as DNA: TGCGCCAGCAGCCCCGGGACGCGTCCGAGTAATGAAAAACTGTTTTTT.

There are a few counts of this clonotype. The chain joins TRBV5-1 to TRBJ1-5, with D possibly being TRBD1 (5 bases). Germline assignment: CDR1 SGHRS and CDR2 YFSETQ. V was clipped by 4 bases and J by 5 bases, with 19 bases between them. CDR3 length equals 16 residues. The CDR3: CASSPLGEGIDQPQHF. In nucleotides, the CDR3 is TGCGCCAGCAGCCCCTTGGGGGAGGGAATTGATCAGCCCCAGCATTTT. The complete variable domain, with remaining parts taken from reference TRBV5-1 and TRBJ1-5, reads KAGVTQTPRYLIKTRGQQVTLSCSPISGHRSVSWYQQTPGQGLQFLFEYFSETQRNKGNFPGRFSGRQFSNSRSEMNVSTLELGDSALYLCASSPLGEGIDQPQHFGDGTRLSIL.

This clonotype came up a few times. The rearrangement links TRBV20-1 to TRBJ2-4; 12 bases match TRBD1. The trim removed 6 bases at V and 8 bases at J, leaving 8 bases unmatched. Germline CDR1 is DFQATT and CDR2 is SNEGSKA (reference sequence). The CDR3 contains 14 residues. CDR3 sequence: CSALRDRGPDIQYF. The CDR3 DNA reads TGCAGTGCACTCCGGGACAGGGGGCCGGACATTCAGTACTTC.